A selection of T cell receptor beta chains follows, all from one sample in a study of cytomegalovirus exposure and HLA in healthy donors. The protocol was immunoSEQ multiplex PCR, while the TCRdb copy is restricted to in-frame clones and leaves out a portion. The profile covers about 140,000 clones, with roughly 73% appearing a single time and about 1.7% taken by the ten largest. The specimen was PBMCs. Source of these receptors: a female donor in good health and CMV-seronegative. CDR3s include the opening cysteine and the closing phenylalanine or tryptophan. D genes are given only for firm matches. Only some rows state a clone size, as once, few, many or a class for expanded clones.

d_gene: NA
j_gene: TRBJ2-7
abundance: few
v_gene: TRBV6-6
CDR3nt: TGTGCCAGCAGCCCCATGGGGGCGTGGGACTCCTACGAGCAGTACTTC
CDR3aa: CASSPMGAWDSYEQYF

d_gene: TRBD1
j_gene: TRBJ1-3
abundance: NA
v_gene: TRBV6-1
CDR3nt: TGTGCCAGCACCCGGGGGCAGGGGGACACCATATATTTT
CDR3aa: CASTRGQGDTIYF

d_gene: NA
j_gene: TRBJ2-6
abundance: few
v_gene: TRBV4-2
CDR3nt: TGTGCCAGCAGCCATAACAGGGCCTCCGGGGCCAACGTCCTGACTTTC
CDR3aa: CASSHNRASGANVLTF

d_gene: TRBD2
j_gene: TRBJ2-1
abundance: NA
v_gene: TRBV28
CDR3nt: TGTGCCAGCAGTTTATGGGGGGCGGGAGGGCTAGTCTTC
CDR3aa: CASSLWGAGGLVF

d_gene: TRBD1
j_gene: TRBJ2-7
abundance: NA
v_gene: TRBV6-5
CDR3nt: TGTGCCAGTAAACAGACAGGGTGGGCCTACGAGCAGTACTTC
CDR3aa: CASKQTGWAYEQYF

d_gene: TRBD2
j_gene: TRBJ2-7
abundance: NA
v_gene: TRBV28
CDR3nt: TGTGCCAGCAGTTCTTCTGGTGCGGGAGCCGGTGACGAGCAGTACTTC
CDR3aa: CASSSSGAGAGDEQYF

d_gene: NA
j_gene: TRBJ1-2
abundance: once
v_gene: TRBV10-2
CDR3nt: TGCGCCAGCAGTGAGACGTTCCGGGTCCAATATGGCTACACCTTC
CDR3aa: CASSETFRVQYGYTF

d_gene: NA
j_gene: TRBJ2-7
abundance: NA
v_gene: TRBV28
CDR3nt: TGTGCCAGCAGTTTAAGCAAGCAGTACTTC
CDR3aa: CASSLSKQYF

d_gene: TRBD2
j_gene: TRBJ2-5
abundance: NA
v_gene: TRBV7-9
CDR3nt: TGTGCCAGCAGCTCCGGGACTAGCGTTCAAGAGACCCAGTACTTC
CDR3aa: CASSSGTSVQETQYF

d_gene: NA
j_gene: TRBJ2-2
abundance: NA
v_gene: TRBV19
CDR3nt: TGTGCCGGTAGATATAGCACCGGGGAGCTGTTTTTT
CDR3aa: CAGRYSTGELFF

d_gene: NA
j_gene: TRBJ1-2
abundance: NA
v_gene: TRBV27
CDR3nt: TGTGCCAGCAGTTTATCCCCCACATCCTGGAGCGGCTACACCTTC
CDR3aa: CASSLSPTSWSGYTF

d_gene: NA
j_gene: TRBJ1-1
abundance: NA
v_gene: TRBV11-2
CDR3nt: TGTGCCAGCAGCTTCGGGGAATCTTATGGCACTGAAGCTTTCTTT
CDR3aa: CASSFGESYGTEAFF

d_gene: TRBD1
j_gene: TRBJ2-7
abundance: few
v_gene: TRBV6-5
CDR3nt: TGTGCCAGCACCGGGACAGGGTTGAACGAGCAGTACTTC
CDR3aa: CASTGTGLNEQYF

d_gene: NA
j_gene: TRBJ2-7
abundance: NA
v_gene: TRBV11-3
CDR3nt: TGTGCCAGCAGTTCAAGTAGGGGATTCGAGCAGTACTTC
CDR3aa: CASSSSRGFEQYF

d_gene: TRBD1
j_gene: TRBJ2-2
abundance: once
v_gene: TRBV2
CDR3nt: TGTGCCAGCAGTTGGGGACAGACTTACACCGGGGAGCTGTTTTTT
CDR3aa: CASSWGQTYTGELFF

d_gene: NA
j_gene: TRBJ2-1
abundance: NA
v_gene: TRBV2
CDR3nt: TGTGCCAGCAGCGCGACTAGTATCGCCTACAATGAGCAGTTCTTC
CDR3aa: CASSATSIAYNEQFF

d_gene: TRBD1
j_gene: TRBJ2-7
abundance: NA
v_gene: TRBV7-9
CDR3nt: TGTGCCAGCAGCTTATCAGAGATAAGACAGGGGGCTGGAGAGCAGTACTTC
CDR3aa: CASSLSEIRQGAGEQYF

d_gene: NA
j_gene: TRBJ2-5
abundance: NA
v_gene: TRBV20-1
CDR3nt: TGCAGTGCTCCCAGGGGGACCCAGTACTTC
CDR3aa: CSAPRGTQYF

d_gene: NA
j_gene: TRBJ2-1
abundance: many
v_gene: TRBV28
CDR3nt: TGTGCCAGCACCCTGAGCAGTGCCTGGGCCCCGTACAATGAGCAGTTCTTC
CDR3aa: CASTLSSAWAPYNEQFF

d_gene: NA
j_gene: TRBJ1-5
abundance: NA
v_gene: TRBV10-3
CDR3nt: TGTGCCATCAGTGAGCAGGGGTCCGGCAATCAGCCCCAGCATTTT
CDR3aa: CAISEQGSGNQPQHF

d_gene: TRBD1
j_gene: TRBJ2-7
abundance: NA
v_gene: TRBV5-1
CDR3nt: TGCGCCAGCAGCCTTAGACAGGGTGTCACCTACGAGCAGTACTTC
CDR3aa: CASSLRQGVTYEQYF

d_gene: NA
j_gene: TRBJ2-3
abundance: NA
v_gene: TRBV7-9
CDR3nt: TGTGCCAGCAGCACCCAGGACTCGAGGCTTAGCACAGATACGCAGTATTTT
CDR3aa: CASSTQDSRLSTDTQYF

d_gene: TRBD1
j_gene: TRBJ1-2
abundance: NA
v_gene: TRBV7-2
CDR3nt: TGTGCCAGCAGCTCGGGACAGGATTATGGCTACACCTTC
CDR3aa: CASSSGQDYGYTF

d_gene: TRBD1
j_gene: TRBJ2-7
abundance: once
v_gene: TRBV6-5
CDR3nt: TGTGCCAGCAGTGTCGGGACAGCGCGGGAGCAGTACTTC
CDR3aa: CASSVGTAREQYF

d_gene: NA
j_gene: TRBJ1-2
abundance: NA
v_gene: TRBV18
CDR3nt: TGTGCCAGCTCAATAGGGGCACCAAGCGTCCCTGGCTACACCTTC
CDR3aa: CASSIGAPSVPGYTF

d_gene: TRBD2
j_gene: TRBJ2-1
abundance: NA
v_gene: TRBV11-2
CDR3nt: TGTGCCAGCAGCTCAAGCGGGGGGAGGAATGAGCAGTTCTTC
CDR3aa: CASSSSGGRNEQFF

d_gene: TRBD1
j_gene: TRBJ1-4
abundance: NA
v_gene: TRBV7-2
CDR3nt: TGTGCCAGCAGCCCTCCAGGGGGACGAAATGAAAAACTGTTTTTT
CDR3aa: CASSPPGGRNEKLFF

d_gene: NA
j_gene: TRBJ2-1
abundance: NA
v_gene: TRBV10-1
CDR3nt: TGCGCCAGCAGCCCCGATCAGGTTAGGCAGTTCTTC
CDR3aa: CASSPDQVRQFF

d_gene: NA
j_gene: TRBJ2-1
abundance: NA
v_gene: TRBV11-3
CDR3nt: TGTGCCAGCAGCTTGGGGCAGACCAATGAGCAGTTCTTC
CDR3aa: CASSLGQTNEQFF

d_gene: TRBD1
j_gene: TRBJ2-3
abundance: few
v_gene: TRBV5-4
CDR3nt: TGTGCCAGCAGCCGCGACAGGGGCACAGATACGCAGTATTTT
CDR3aa: CASSRDRGTDTQYF

d_gene: NA
j_gene: TRBJ1-5
abundance: NA
v_gene: TRBV6-1
CDR3nt: TGTGCCAGCAGTTATCGGGGTTTCGGTCAGCCCCAGCATTTT
CDR3aa: CASSYRGFGQPQHF

d_gene: NA
j_gene: TRBJ2-7
abundance: NA
v_gene: TRBV7-2
CDR3nt: TGTGCCAGCAGCGTAGAAGGACAGCCCTACTCCTACGAGCAGTACTTC
CDR3aa: CASSVEGQPYSYEQYF

d_gene: TRBD2
j_gene: TRBJ2-1
abundance: NA
v_gene: TRBV27
CDR3nt: TGTGCCAGCAGTTTATCTAGCGGGGGGCTAGTCAATGAGCAGTTCTTC
CDR3aa: CASSLSSGGLVNEQFF

d_gene: NA
j_gene: TRBJ2-1
abundance: NA
v_gene: TRBV5-6
CDR3nt: TGTGCCAGCAGCTGGAGGGATACAGGAAACAATGAGCAGTTCTTC
CDR3aa: CASSWRDTGNNEQFF

d_gene: NA
j_gene: TRBJ2-5
abundance: NA
v_gene: TRBV2
CDR3nt: TGTGCCAGCAGGAGGGTAAGGGTATCCGAAGAGACCCAGTACTTC
CDR3aa: CASRRVRVSEETQYF

d_gene: TRBD2
j_gene: TRBJ2-2
abundance: NA
v_gene: TRBV30
CDR3nt: TGTGCCTGGAGTGTACTGGCGGGAGTGCACGGGGAGCTGTTTTTT
CDR3aa: CAWSVLAGVHGELFF

d_gene: TRBD2
j_gene: TRBJ2-3
abundance: few
v_gene: TRBV9
CDR3nt: TGTGCCAGCAGCGCAGACCAGGGACTAGCGGGGGGCACGCAGTATTTT
CDR3aa: CASSADQGLAGGTQYF

d_gene: NA
j_gene: TRBJ2-3
abundance: NA
v_gene: TRBV5-1
CDR3nt: TGCGCCAGCAGCTTGGCCCCACTCACAGATACGCAGTATTTT
CDR3aa: CASSLAPLTDTQYF

d_gene: NA
j_gene: TRBJ1-2
abundance: NA
v_gene: TRBV14
CDR3nt: TGTGCCAGCAGCCAAAACATTGAGGGCTATGGCTACACCTTC
CDR3aa: CASSQNIEGYGYTF

d_gene: NA
j_gene: TRBJ1-2
abundance: NA
v_gene: TRBV9
CDR3nt: TGTGCCAGCAGCGACAGGGAGGGCTACTATGGCTACACCTTC
CDR3aa: CASSDREGYYGYTF

d_gene: NA
j_gene: TRBJ1-1
abundance: NA
v_gene: TRBV7-9
CDR3nt: TGTGCCAGCAGCTCCCCGGACAGTGAAGTCGTAGAAGCTTTCTTT
CDR3aa: CASSSPDSEVVEAFF

d_gene: NA
j_gene: TRBJ1-1
abundance: few
v_gene: TRBV30
CDR3nt: TGTGCCTGGAGTTTACAGGGCTCGGGCACTGAAGCTTTCTTT
CDR3aa: CAWSLQGSGTEAFF

d_gene: TRBD2
j_gene: TRBJ2-2
abundance: NA
v_gene: TRBV14
CDR3nt: TGTGCCAGCAGCCCCTTCGCGGGAGGGCCAACCGGGGAGCTGTTTTTT
CDR3aa: CASSPFAGGPTGELFF

d_gene: NA
j_gene: TRBJ2-1
abundance: once
v_gene: TRBV12-2
CDR3nt: TGTGCAAGTCGCTCCTTCCCTAGCGGGTACAATGAGCAGTTCTTC
CDR3aa: CASRSFPSGYNEQFF

d_gene: TRBD1
j_gene: TRBJ2-1
abundance: few
v_gene: TRBV5-1
CDR3nt: TGCGCCAGCAGCTTGGACGCTACCGGGACAGGGGCAGTTGAGCAGTTCTTC
CDR3aa: CASSLDATGTGAVEQFF

d_gene: NA
j_gene: TRBJ1-1
abundance: few
v_gene: TRBV5-6
CDR3nt: TGTGCCAGCAGCTTGGCCGGGGGGTCTCCGTTTTTGAACACTGAAGCTTTCTTT
CDR3aa: CASSLAGGSPFLNTEAFF

d_gene: TRBD2
j_gene: TRBJ2-2
abundance: NA
v_gene: TRBV4-2
CDR3nt: TGTGCCAGCAGCCTAGCGGGGGAGCCTGGGAGGGAGCTGTTTTTT
CDR3aa: CASSLAGEPGRELFF

d_gene: NA
j_gene: TRBJ2-3
abundance: NA
v_gene: TRBV14
CDR3nt: TGTGCCAGCAGCCAAGATCGGGGTTATACGCAGTATTTT
CDR3aa: CASSQDRGYTQYF

d_gene: TRBD1
j_gene: TRBJ1-5
abundance: few
v_gene: TRBV6-6
CDR3nt: TGTGCCAGCAGTTACTCCGGACAGGGGCCCTTCCATTTT
CDR3aa: CASSYSGQGPFHF

d_gene: TRBD2
j_gene: TRBJ2-1
abundance: NA
v_gene: TRBV7-8
CDR3nt: TGTGCCATTGGAGGCGGCGGGGGTGGGTCCTACAATGAGCAGTTCTTC
CDR3aa: CAIGGGGGGSYNEQFF

d_gene: TRBD1
j_gene: TRBJ1-2
abundance: NA
v_gene: TRBV5-4
CDR3nt: TGTGCCAGCAGCCCCCAGGGGGCGCGTGGCTACACCTTC
CDR3aa: CASSPQGARGYTF

d_gene: NA
j_gene: TRBJ2-7
abundance: NA
v_gene: TRBV11-3
CDR3nt: TGTGCCAGCAGCTTAACTGCGGTTTTCTACGAGCAGTACTTC
CDR3aa: CASSLTAVFYEQYF

d_gene: NA
j_gene: TRBJ1-1
abundance: NA
v_gene: TRBV7-3
CDR3nt: TGTGCCAGCAGCCCCGGCGGAAGACAGCTCACTGAAGCTTTCTTT
CDR3aa: CASSPGGRQLTEAFF

d_gene: NA
j_gene: TRBJ1-3
abundance: NA
v_gene: TRBV7-2
CDR3nt: TGTGCCAGCAGCTTATCAGGCACTCTCGGAAACACCATATATTTT
CDR3aa: CASSLSGTLGNTIYF

d_gene: TRBD2
j_gene: TRBJ2-5
abundance: NA
v_gene: TRBV9
CDR3nt: TGTGCCAGCAGCGTAGGGGCTAGCGGGGGGGCTGAGACCCAGTACTTC
CDR3aa: CASSVGASGGAETQYF

d_gene: NA
j_gene: TRBJ1-1
abundance: NA
v_gene: TRBV5-4
CDR3nt: TGTGCCAGCAGCCCTAGGACACCTAACACTGAAGCTTTCTTT
CDR3aa: CASSPRTPNTEAFF

d_gene: NA
j_gene: TRBJ1-5
abundance: NA
v_gene: TRBV6-5
CDR3nt: TGTGCCAGCAGTTCGGGGGGGAGCAATCAGCCCCAGCATTTT
CDR3aa: CASSSGGSNQPQHF

d_gene: NA
j_gene: TRBJ1-3
abundance: few
v_gene: TRBV6-1
CDR3nt: TGTGCCAGCAGCAGAACTGGAAACACCATATATTTT
CDR3aa: CASSRTGNTIYF